This entry lists 22 T cell receptor beta chains sequenced from one sample in a study of blood T cell repertoires in COVID-19. Some clones are missing from TCRdb's copy, which holds only in-frame ones; the method was immunoSEQ multiplex PCR. The sample holds over 250,000 clones; around 90% are singletons and the top ten take 0.8%. Sequencing used peripheral blood. Source of these receptors: a woman aged 30 to 39 with acute or convalescent COVID-19.

The V call is TRBV2, the J call TRBJ1-1; D might be TRBD1 (6 bases). CDR1 SNHLY and CDR2 FYNNEI come from the germline V gene. The V end lost 6 bases, the J end lost 5 bases, and 7 bases lay between the germline ends. This CDR3 contains 11 residues. CDR3 sequence: CASSRGTEAFF. CDR3 sequence (DNA): TGTGCCAGCAGCAGGGGAACTGAAGCTTTCTTT.

This chain links TRBV19 with TRBJ1-2; 9 bases line up with TRBD1. V lost 10 bases and J lost 0; bases outside the gene matches: 12. Per germline, CDR1 LNHDA and CDR2 SQIVND (reference sequence). CDR3 length: 16 amino acids. Here the CDR3 reads CATTPQGAKANYGYTF. The CDR3 DNA reads as TGTGCCACCACTCCACAGGGGGCGAAAGCTAACTATGGCTACACCTTC.

The rearrangement joins TRBV4-1 to TRBJ2-7; 10 nucleotides match TRBD2. This CDR3 has 17 residues. In germline, CDR1 is MGHRA, CDR2 YSYEKL. V gave up 0 bases and J gave up 1 base; unmatched junction bases: 6. The DNA for the CDR3 is TGCGCCAGCAGCCAAGATTCCAGCGGGAGGGCATCCTACGAGCAGTACTTC. It yields the protein CASSQDSSGRASYEQYF.

V usage is TRBV2 and J usage is TRBJ2-3; D call uncertain. The CDR3 is 14 amino acids. Trimming shortened V by 3 bases and J by 2 bases, and 9 bases separated the two germline ends. CDR1 is SNHLY, CDR2 FYNNEI, per germline. CDR3 nucleotides: TGTGCCAGCAGTGAGATCTCCTACACAGATACGCAGTATTTT. Translation: CASSEISYTDTQYF.

This sequence joins TRBV3-1 (or the pseudogene TRBV3-2) and TRBJ1-5; 10 nucleotides align to TRBD1. The CDR3 covers 15 residues. CDR1 and CDR2 (germline): LGHDT, YNNKEL (reference sequence). The junction had 6 bases not matched to a gene; V was cut back by 4 bases and J by 6 bases. This CDR3 reads CASSRGQGVSQPQHF. CDR3 nucleotide sequence: TGTGCCAGCAGCCGAGGACAGGGGGTCAGTCAGCCCCAGCATTTT.

This chain links TRBV10-3 with TRBJ2-3; D perhaps matches TRBD1 (8 bases). From germline, CDR1 is ENHRY and CDR2 SYGVKD. V was shortened by 0 bases and J by 3 bases, with 16 bases between the two germline ends. The CDR3 has 17 residues. The CDR3 DNA sequence: TGTGCCATCAGTGAGTCAGCGGGGACAGGAGAGACAGATACGCAGTATTTT. Its protein is CAISESAGTGETDTQYF.

The chain has TRBV9 and TRBJ1-2; D gene ambiguous. V lost 2 bases to trimming and J lost 0 bases, with 14 bases between them. The germline V gene has CDR1 SGDLS and CDR2 YYNGEE. The CDR3 consists of 16 residues. The CDR3 DNA follows: TGTGCCAGCAGCGTGCTACTATCCCGAGCTAACTATGGCTACACCTTC. Translation gives CASSVLLSRANYGYTF.

V is TRBV25-1 and J is TRBJ1-1; 7 positions match TRBD1. The CDR3 spans 13 residues. CDR1 and CDR2 from the germline V gene are MGHDK and SYGVNS. Trimming at V came to 6 bases and at J to 1 base, leaving 2 bases not matched to a gene. The CDR3 sequence: CASRQGWNTEAFF. The CDR3 DNA reads TGTGCCAGCAGACAGGGGTGGAACACTGAAGCTTTCTTT.

Only a few counts were recorded for this clone. V gene TRBV5-1 combines with J gene TRBJ2-1, with 7 bases identical to TRBD1. Germline V gene data show CDR1 as SGHRS and CDR2 as YFSETQ. The CDR3 contains 15 residues. V trimming: 3 bases; J trimming: 4 bases; junction bases outside the gene matches: 7. In nucleotides, the CDR3 is TGCGCCAGCAGCTCCGGGACAGAGGATTACAATGAGCAGTTCTTC. Its protein is CASSSGTEDYNEQFF.

The J gene is TRBJ2-1, the V gene TRBV9; 12 bases agree with TRBD2. The V and J ends lost 6 bases and 8 bases, in that order; junction bases with no gene match: 6. Germline V gene sequence: CDR1 SGDLS, CDR2 YYNGEE. This CDR3 is built from 14 residues. The CDR3 here is CASNRLAGVDEQFF. Here the CDR3 DNA reads TGTGCCAGCAACCGACTAGCGGGAGTGGATGAGCAGTTCTTC.

This sequence joins TRBV30 and TRBJ1-6; 7 nucleotides line up with TRBD1. The length of the CDR3 is 18 residues. V was clipped by 4 bases and J by 7 bases; unmatched bases: 19. Germline V gene lookup returns CDR1 GTSNPN and CDR2 SVGIG (reference sequence). The CDR3 sequence: CAWTRLGQAALPNSPLHF. For the CDR3, the DNA is TGTGCCTGGACTCGGCTAGGACAGGCAGCACTACCGAATTCACCCCTCCACTTT.

This chain joins TRBV19 and TRBJ1-1; TRBD1 aligns across 7 bases. V shed 7 bases and J 11 bases; nucleotides not matched to a gene: 13. The CDR3 is 13 amino acids. Per the germline V gene, CDR1 is LNHDA and CDR2 is SQIVND (reference sequence). The CDR3 region has the DNA TGTGCCAGTACTAGTAGGCCCAGGGGACAGGCTTTCTTT. Translating it yields CASTSRPRGQAFF.

The V gene is TRBV19, the J gene TRBJ1-1, with D perhaps matching TRBD1 (6 bases). V was clipped by 3 bases and J by 5 bases, with 13 bases between them. The CDR3 is 14 amino acids. Germline CDR1 LNHDA, CDR2 SQIVND (reference sequence). CDR3 protein: CASSIPGALTEAFF. The CDR3 coding sequence is TGTGCCAGTAGTATCCCAGGGGCGCTAACTGAAGCTTTCTTT.

This chain connects TRBV29-1 to TRBJ2-7; 9 nucleotides line up with TRBD1. In germline, CDR1 is SQVTM, CDR2 ANQGSEA. Trimming at V came to 5 bases and at J to 3 bases, leaving 2 bases not matched to a gene. The CDR3 is 12 amino acids. For the CDR3, the DNA is TGCAGCGTTAGGACAGGGGTCTACGAGCAGTACTTC. Residues: CSVRTGVYEQYF.

CDR3 nucleotides: TGTGCCAGCAGCGCCCCTAGGACTTATGAGCAGTTCTTC. The encoded protein is CASSAPRTYEQFF. The chain carries TRBV2 and TRBJ2-1; a weak D match, TRBD2 (5 bases). CDR1 and CDR2 (germline): SNHLY, FYNNEI. V was pared by 6 bases and J by 8 bases, with 14 bases between. The CDR3 is made up of 13 amino acids. The entire variable domain, with the rest obtained from reference TRBV2 and TRBJ2-1, is as follows: EPEVTQTPSHQVTQMGQEVILRCVPISNHLYFYWYRQILGQKVEFLVSFYNNEISEKSEIFDDQFSVERPDGSNFTLKIRSTKLEDSAMYFCASSAPRTYEQFFGPGTRLTVL.

The J gene is TRBJ1-4, the V gene TRBV7-9; D remains unclear. Germline V gives CDR1 SEHNR, CDR2 FQNEAQ (reference sequence). The CDR3 spans 19 residues. The V end was cut by 5 bases, the J end by 1 base, with 23 bases between. The CDR3 spells CASSGQLGRGLVTNEKLFF. CDR3 DNA: TGTGCCAGCAGCGGCCAACTAGGGAGAGGGTTGGTAACTAATGAAAAACTGTTTTTT.

The chain links TRBV7-6 to TRBJ1-4; D is undetermined. CDR1 and CDR2 from the germline V gene are SGHVS and FNYEAQ. This CDR3 is built from 14 residues. V was clipped by 1 base and J by 3 bases, with 6 bases between them. For the CDR3, the DNA is TGTGCCAGCAGCTTAGTGAGGGCTAATGAAAAACTGTTTTTT. It translates to CASSLVRANEKLFF. Supplemented by reference TRBV7-6 and TRBJ1-4, the full variable domain reads GAGVSQSPRYKVTKRGQDVALRCDPISGHVSLYWYRQALGQGPEFLTYFNYEAQQDKSGLPNDRFSAERPEGSISTLTIQRTEQRDSAMYRCASSLVRANEKLFFGSGTQLSVL.

The chain carries TRBV7-9 and TRBJ2-3, with 10 bases that match TRBD2. Germline V lookup: CDR1 SEHNR, CDR2 FQNEAQ (reference sequence). This CDR3 is built from 16 residues. V lost 4 bases to trimming and J lost 1 base; unmatched junction nucleotides: 5. The CDR3 is CASSSLAGSRTDTQYF. CDR3 DNA: TGTGCCAGCAGCTCACTAGCGGGGTCTCGCACAGATACGCAGTATTTT.

The chain employs TRBV7-8 and TRBJ1-2; 11 bases are shared with TRBD1. Germline V gives CDR1 SGHVS, CDR2 FQNEAQ. V was pared by 5 bases and J by 5 bases, with 4 bases of the junction left unmatched. The CDR3 runs to 14 residues. CDR3 nucleotides: TGTGCCAGCAGCGTAAGGGACAGGGGGTATGGCTACACCTTC. This sequence encodes CASSVRDRGYGYTF.

The rearrangement joins TRBV7-6 to TRBJ1-3; a possible D gene is TRBD1 (5 bases). Trimming removed 2 bases at V and 0 bases at J, with 8 bases between. Looked up from germline, CDR1 is SGHVS and CDR2 is FNYEAQ. This CDR3 is 15 amino acids long. CDR3 coding DNA: TGTGCCAGCAGCTTACTCGACAGCTCTGGAAACACCATATATTTT. It codes for CASSLLDSSGNTIYF.

V is TRBV6-5 and J is TRBJ1-2, with D possibly being TRBD1 (5 bases). The CDR3 length is 13 residues. Germline CDR1 is MNHEY and CDR2 is SVGAGI. The ends were cut back, 2 bases at V and 7 bases at J, with 11 bases in the middle. CDR3 residues: CASSYLGGSGYTF. The DNA of the CDR3 is TGTGCCAGCAGTTACCTGGGGGGGTCTGGCTACACCTTC.

In its sample, this clone was seen once. The V and J genes are TRBV7-8 and TRBJ2-5; 11 positions agree with TRBD2. With V trimmed by 6 bases and J by 2 bases, 2 bases remained unmatched. The CDR3 has 14 residues. From germline, CDR1 is SGHVS and CDR2 FQNEAQ. Written as DNA, the CDR3 is TGTGCCAGCAGGACTAGCGGGGCACAAGAGACCCAGTACTTC. It encodes CASRTSGAQETQYF.